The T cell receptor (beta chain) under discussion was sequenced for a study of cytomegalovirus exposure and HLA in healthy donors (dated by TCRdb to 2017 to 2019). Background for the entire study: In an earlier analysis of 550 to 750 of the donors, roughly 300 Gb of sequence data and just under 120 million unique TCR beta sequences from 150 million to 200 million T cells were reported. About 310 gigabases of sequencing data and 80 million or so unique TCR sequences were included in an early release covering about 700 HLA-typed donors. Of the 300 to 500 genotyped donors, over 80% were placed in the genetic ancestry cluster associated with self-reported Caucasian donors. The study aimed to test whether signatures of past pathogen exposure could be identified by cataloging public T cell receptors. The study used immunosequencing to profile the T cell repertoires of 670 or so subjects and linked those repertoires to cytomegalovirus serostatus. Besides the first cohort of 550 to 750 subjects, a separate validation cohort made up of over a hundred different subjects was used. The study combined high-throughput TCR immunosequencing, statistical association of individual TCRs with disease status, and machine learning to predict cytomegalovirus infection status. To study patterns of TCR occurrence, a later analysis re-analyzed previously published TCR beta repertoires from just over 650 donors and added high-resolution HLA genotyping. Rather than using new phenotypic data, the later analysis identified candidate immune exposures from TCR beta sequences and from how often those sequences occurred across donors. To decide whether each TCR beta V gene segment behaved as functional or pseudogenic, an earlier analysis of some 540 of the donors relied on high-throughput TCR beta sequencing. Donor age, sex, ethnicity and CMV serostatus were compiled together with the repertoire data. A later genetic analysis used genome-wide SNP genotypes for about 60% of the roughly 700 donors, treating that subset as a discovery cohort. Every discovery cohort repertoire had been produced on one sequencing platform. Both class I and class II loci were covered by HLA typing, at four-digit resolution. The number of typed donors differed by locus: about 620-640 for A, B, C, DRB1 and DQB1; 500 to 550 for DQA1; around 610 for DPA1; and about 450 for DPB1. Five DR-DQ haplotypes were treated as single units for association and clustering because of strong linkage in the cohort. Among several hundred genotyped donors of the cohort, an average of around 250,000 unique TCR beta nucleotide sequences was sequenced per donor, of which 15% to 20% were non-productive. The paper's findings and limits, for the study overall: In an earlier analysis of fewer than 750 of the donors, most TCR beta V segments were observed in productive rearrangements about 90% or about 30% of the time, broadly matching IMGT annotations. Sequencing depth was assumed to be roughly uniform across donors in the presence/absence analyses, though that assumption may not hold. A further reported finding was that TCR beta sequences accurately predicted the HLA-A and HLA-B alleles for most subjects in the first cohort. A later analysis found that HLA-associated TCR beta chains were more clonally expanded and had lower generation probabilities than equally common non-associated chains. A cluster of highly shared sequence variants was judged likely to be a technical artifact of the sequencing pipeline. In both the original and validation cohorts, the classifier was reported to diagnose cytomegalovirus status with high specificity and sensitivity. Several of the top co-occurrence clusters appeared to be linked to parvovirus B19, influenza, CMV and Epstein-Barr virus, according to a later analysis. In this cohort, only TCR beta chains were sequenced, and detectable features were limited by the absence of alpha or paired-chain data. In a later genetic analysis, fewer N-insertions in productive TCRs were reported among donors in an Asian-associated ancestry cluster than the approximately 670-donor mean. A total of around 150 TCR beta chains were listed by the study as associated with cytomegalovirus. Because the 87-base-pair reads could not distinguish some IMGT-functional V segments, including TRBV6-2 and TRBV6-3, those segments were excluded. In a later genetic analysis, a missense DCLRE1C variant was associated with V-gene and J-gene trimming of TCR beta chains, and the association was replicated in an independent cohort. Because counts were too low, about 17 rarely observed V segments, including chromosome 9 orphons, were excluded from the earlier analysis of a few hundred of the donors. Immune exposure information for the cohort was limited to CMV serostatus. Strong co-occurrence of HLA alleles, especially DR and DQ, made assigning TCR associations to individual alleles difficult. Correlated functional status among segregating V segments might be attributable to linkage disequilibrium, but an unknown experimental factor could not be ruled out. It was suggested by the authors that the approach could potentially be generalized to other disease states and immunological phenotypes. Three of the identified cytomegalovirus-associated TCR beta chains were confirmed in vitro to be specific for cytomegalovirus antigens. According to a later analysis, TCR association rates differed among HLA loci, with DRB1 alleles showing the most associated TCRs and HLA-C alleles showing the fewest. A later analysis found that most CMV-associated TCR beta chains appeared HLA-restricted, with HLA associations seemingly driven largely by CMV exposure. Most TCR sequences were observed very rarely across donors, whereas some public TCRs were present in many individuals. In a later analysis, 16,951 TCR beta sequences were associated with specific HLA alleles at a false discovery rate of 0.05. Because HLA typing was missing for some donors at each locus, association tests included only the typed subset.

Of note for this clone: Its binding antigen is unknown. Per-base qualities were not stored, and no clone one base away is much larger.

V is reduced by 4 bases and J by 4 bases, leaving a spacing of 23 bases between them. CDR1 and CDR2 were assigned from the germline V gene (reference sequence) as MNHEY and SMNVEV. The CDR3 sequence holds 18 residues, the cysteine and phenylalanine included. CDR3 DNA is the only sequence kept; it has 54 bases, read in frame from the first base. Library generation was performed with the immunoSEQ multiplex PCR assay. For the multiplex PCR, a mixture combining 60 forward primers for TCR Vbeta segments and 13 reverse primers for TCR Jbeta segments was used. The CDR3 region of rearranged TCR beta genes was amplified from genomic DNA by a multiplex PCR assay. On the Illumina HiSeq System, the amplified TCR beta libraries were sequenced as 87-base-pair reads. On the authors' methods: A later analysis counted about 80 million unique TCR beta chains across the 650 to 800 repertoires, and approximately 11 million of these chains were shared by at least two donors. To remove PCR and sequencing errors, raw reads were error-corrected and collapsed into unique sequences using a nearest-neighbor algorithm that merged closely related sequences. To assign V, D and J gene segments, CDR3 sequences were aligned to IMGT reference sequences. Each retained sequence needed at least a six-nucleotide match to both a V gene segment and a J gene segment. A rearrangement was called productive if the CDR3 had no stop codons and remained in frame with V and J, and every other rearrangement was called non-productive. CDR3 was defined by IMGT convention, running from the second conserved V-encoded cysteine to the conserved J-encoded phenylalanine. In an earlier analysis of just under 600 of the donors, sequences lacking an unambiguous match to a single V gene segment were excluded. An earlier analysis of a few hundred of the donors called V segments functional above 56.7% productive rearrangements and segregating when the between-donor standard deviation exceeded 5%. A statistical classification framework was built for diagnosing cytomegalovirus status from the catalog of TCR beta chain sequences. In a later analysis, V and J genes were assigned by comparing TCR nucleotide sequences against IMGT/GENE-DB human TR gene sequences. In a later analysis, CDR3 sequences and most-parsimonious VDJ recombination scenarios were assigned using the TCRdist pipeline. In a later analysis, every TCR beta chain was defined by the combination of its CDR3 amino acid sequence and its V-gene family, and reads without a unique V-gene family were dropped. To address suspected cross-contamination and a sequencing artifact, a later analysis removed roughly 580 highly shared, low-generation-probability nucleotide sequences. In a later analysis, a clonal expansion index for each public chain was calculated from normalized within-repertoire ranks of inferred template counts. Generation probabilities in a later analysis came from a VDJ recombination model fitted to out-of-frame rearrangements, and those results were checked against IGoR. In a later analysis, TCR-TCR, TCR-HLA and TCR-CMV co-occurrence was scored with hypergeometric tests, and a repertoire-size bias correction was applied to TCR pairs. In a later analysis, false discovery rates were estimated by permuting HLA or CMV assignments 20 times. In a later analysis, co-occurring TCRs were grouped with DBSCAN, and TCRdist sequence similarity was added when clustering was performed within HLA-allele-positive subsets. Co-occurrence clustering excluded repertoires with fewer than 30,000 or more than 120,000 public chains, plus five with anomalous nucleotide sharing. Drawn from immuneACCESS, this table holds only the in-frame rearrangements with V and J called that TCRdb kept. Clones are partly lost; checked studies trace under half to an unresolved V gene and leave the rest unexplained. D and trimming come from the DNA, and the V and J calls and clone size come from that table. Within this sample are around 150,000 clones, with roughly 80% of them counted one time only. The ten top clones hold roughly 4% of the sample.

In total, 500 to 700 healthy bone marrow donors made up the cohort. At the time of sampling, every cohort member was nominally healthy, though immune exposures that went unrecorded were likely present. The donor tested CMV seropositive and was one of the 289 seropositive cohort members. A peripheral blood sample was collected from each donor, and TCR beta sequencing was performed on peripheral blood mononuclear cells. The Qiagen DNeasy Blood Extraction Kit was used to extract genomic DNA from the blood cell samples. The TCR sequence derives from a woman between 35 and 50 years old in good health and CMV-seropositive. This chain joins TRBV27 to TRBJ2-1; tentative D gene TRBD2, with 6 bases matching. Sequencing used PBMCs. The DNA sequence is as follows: TGTGCCAGCAGTTCCCTGACTTTATCTCGTAGCGGATACAATGAGCAGTTCTTC. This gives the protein CASSSLTLSRSGYNEQFF.